These 14 T cell receptor beta chains share one sample of origin, sequenced in a study of T cells in Graves' hyperthyroidism and ophthalmopathy. Amplification of TCR beta CDR3 regions was performed using RNA transcripts as template. Researchers ran a first-round RT-PCR on the TCR CDR3 using the HTBI primer set. TCRdb re-called the multiplex PCR reads with MiXCR, one entry per CDR3 protein. The table lists roughly 420,000 distinct CDR3 sequences, approximately 15% of them singletons. Sequencing input: blood. Receptors were obtained from a woman under 30 with Graves' hyperthyroidism.

The chain links TRBV7-2 to TRBJ1-6; possible D gene TRBD1, 5 bases. Germline V gives CDR1 SGHTA, CDR2 FQGNSA. V was clipped by 5 bases and J by 5 bases, with 13 bases between them. This CDR3 is built from 15 residues. The CDR3 protein is CASSILQGNNSPLHF. Here the CDR3 DNA reads TGTGCCAGCAGCATCCTTCAGGGTAATAATTCACCCCTCCACTTT.

This clonotype was counted only a few times. V gene TRBV5-1 combines with J gene TRBJ2-1; 13 nucleotides line up with TRBD2. CDR1 is SGHRS and CDR2 is YFSETQ in the germline V gene. V gave up 5 bases and J gave up 9 bases; unmatched junction bases: 8. The CDR3 has 15 residues. CDR3 DNA: TGCGCCAGCAGGGTCAGGACTAGCGGGAGTAGTGAGCAGTTCTTC. This translates into CASRVRTSGSSEQFF.

The table lists this clonotype with a count of one. The chain uses TRBV19 and TRBJ2-6; D uncertain. The ends were cut back, 10 bases at V and 1 base at J, with 11 bases in the middle. Looked up from germline, CDR1 is LNHDA and CDR2 is SQIVND (reference sequence). The CDR3 runs to 14 residues. CDR3 bases: TGTGCCACTCCGGGCGCTTCTGGGGCCAACGTCCTGACTTTC. The encoded protein is CATPGASGANVLTF. Full variable domain (remainder filled in from reference TRBV19 and TRBJ2-6): DGGITQSPKYLFRKEGQNVTLSCEQNLNHDAMYWYRQDPGQGLRLIYYSQIVNDFQKGDIAEGYSVSREKKESFPLTVTSAQKNPTAFYLCATPGASGANVLTFGAGSRLTVL.

This clonotype was observed a few times. The chain links TRBV6-5 to TRBJ2-7, with 10 bases fitting TRBD2. After removal of 2 bases from V and 3 bases from J, the junction contained 16 bases not matched to a gene. Germline assignment: CDR1 MNHEY and CDR2 SVGAGI. The CDR3 has 19 amino acids. Written as DNA, the CDR3 is TGTGCCAGCAGTTACACGACAGGGGAGGCTAGCGGGGGCCACTACGAGCAGTACTTC. It encodes CASSYTTGEASGGHYEQYF.

This clonotype has only a few counts. The V and J genes are TRBV4-3 and TRBJ1-2; 9 nucleotides align to TRBD1. The CDR3 totals 16 residues. Germline lookup yields CDR1 LGHNA and CDR2 YSLEER. The V and J ends lost 0 bases and 4 bases, in that order; junction bases with no gene match: 6. CDR3 residues: CASSQEATGGSYGYTF. For the CDR3, the DNA is TGCGCCAGCAGCCAAGAGGCAACAGGGGGCAGCTATGGCTACACCTTC.

V is TRBV12-3 or TRBV12-4 and J is TRBJ2-2; D unresolved. V lost 5 bases to trimming and J lost 4 bases, with 14 bases between them. CDR3 size: 15 residues. The chain's CDR3 is CASSTSGPRTGELFF. CDR3 coding DNA: TGTGCCAGCAGTACCTCCGGGCCCCGCACCGGGGAGCTGTTTTTT.

The chain combines TRBV10-3 with TRBJ2-3; a weak D match, TRBD2 (6 bases). This CDR3 comprises 15 residues. Trimming cost V 5 bases and J 2 bases, with 14 bases left between them. Germline CDR1 is ENHRY and CDR2 is SYGVKD. The CDR3 DNA reads TGTGCCATCAGTTACGGGACTCCCAACACAGATACGCAGTATTTT. Its protein is CAISYGTPNTDTQYF.

The chain carries TRBV7-9 and TRBJ1-6, with D unresolved. Germline loops: CDR1 SEHNR, CDR2 FQNEAQ (reference sequence). The CDR3 is made up of 17 amino acids. Deletions cut 2 bases from V and 0 bases from J, with 11 bases between. CDR3 coding DNA: TGTGCCAGCAGCTTATATGCGTTAGGCTCCTATAATTCACCCCTCCACTTT. Amino acid sequence: CASSLYALGSYNSPLHF.

The rearrangement joins TRBV7-2 to TRBJ2-2; D is ambiguous. CDR1 is SGHTA and CDR2 is FQGNSA in the germline V gene. The CDR3 is 14 residues long. Trimming took 3 bases from V and 6 from J, leaving 11 bases between them. The CDR3 loop reads CASSLTPPPGELFF. The DNA of the CDR3 is TGTGCCAGCAGCTTGACACCCCCCCCCGGGGAGCTGTTTTTT. The entire variable domain, with the rest obtained from reference TRBV7-2 and TRBJ2-2, is as follows: GAGVSQSPSNKVTEKGKDVELRCDPISGHTALYWYRQSLGQGLEFLIYFQGNSAPDKSGLPSDRFSAERTGGSVSTLTIQRTQQEDSAVYLCASSLTPPPGELFFGEGSRLTVL.

This clonotype was seen ten or more times. The chain joins TRBV20-1 to TRBJ2-5; TRBD2 aligns across 10 bases. The CDR3 runs 15 residues. The germline V gene has CDR1 DFQATT and CDR2 SNEGSKA (reference sequence). J was trimmed by 1 base and V by 6 bases; bases with no gene match: 8. The CDR3 region is CSAGRASGGQETQYF. The CDR3 DNA reads as TGCAGTGCCGGGCGGGCTAGCGGGGGCCAAGAGACCCAGTACTTC.

This clonotype appeared many times. The chain joins TRBV20-1 to TRBJ2-7, with D hard to call. V lost 0 bases and J 4 bases, leaving 16 bases between the germline ends. CDR1 and CDR2 from the germline V gene are DFQATT and SNEGSKA (reference sequence). The CDR3 is 15 residues long. CDR3 region: CSARDRGSLSYEQYF. The CDR3 DNA reads as TGCAGTGCTAGAGATCGTGGTTCCCTCTCGTACGAGCAGTACTTC.

V is TRBV3-1 and J is TRBJ1-2; 11 positions agree with TRBD1. CDR3 length: 16 amino acids. The V gene's germline CDR1 is LGHDT and CDR2 YNNKEL (reference sequence). The trim removed 4 bases at V and 7 bases at J, leaving 11 bases unmatched. CDR3 region: CASSPGAGTGGFGYTF. The CDR3, as DNA: TGTGCCAGCAGCCCGGGAGCCGGGACAGGGGGGTTTGGCTACACCTTC.

V usage is TRBV9 and J usage is TRBJ1-2; no clear D. Germline assignment: CDR1 SGDLS and CDR2 YYNGEE. V was clipped by 3 bases and J by 0 bases, with 9 bases between them. The CDR3 length is 14 residues. CDR3 sequence reads: CASSARVSNYGYTF. The CDR3 nucleotides are TGTGCCAGCAGCGCTAGGGTATCTAACTATGGCTACACCTTC.

In regard to this clonotype: The conserved closing phenylalanine or tryptophan is absent in this CDR3, likely reflecting a read error. The genes are TRBV27 and TRBJ1-2; perhaps TRBD1 as D (5 bases). Trimming stripped 0 bases from V and 2 bases from J, with 10 bases between. The CDR3 loop spans 15 amino acids. Germline assignment: CDR1 MNHEY and CDR2 SMNVEV (reference sequence). The CDR3 loop is CASSLSSGWNYGYTL. DNA of the CDR3: TGTGCCAGCAGTTTATCATCAGGGTGGAACTATGGCTACACCCTC.